A single sample gave rise to the 23 T cell receptor beta chains below, sequenced in a study of cytomegalovirus exposure and HLA in healthy donors (dated by TCRdb to the late 2010s). The protocol used for the library was the immunoSEQ multiplex PCR assay. The table comes from immuneACCESS by way of TCRdb, which keeps in-frame sequences with V and J called. Part of the clones is missing from these tables; in studies checked, under half for an unresolved V gene and the rest for unknown reasons. The sample yields around 250,000 clones; around 89% were counted once. 0.37% of the sample is taken by the ten largest. Sequencing input: PBMCs. The origin of the receptors is a woman younger than 30 in good health and CMV-seronegative.

The genes are TRBV7-8 and TRBJ2-4, with 9 bases fitting TRBD1. Germline trimming cut 5 bases from V and 2 bases from J; bases unmatched to any gene: 7. The CDR3 spans 16 residues. Germline CDR1 and CDR2: SGHVS and FQNEAQ. The CDR3: CASSPWDRASKNIQYF. The CDR3 DNA reads as TGTGCCAGCAGCCCTTGGGACAGGGCCTCCAAAAACATTCAGTACTTC.

V usage is TRBV11-3 and J usage is TRBJ2-3, with 11 bases fitting TRBD2. Trimming removed 1 base from V and 4 bases from J; junction bases left unmatched: 7. The germline V gene encodes CDR1 SGHNT and CDR2 YENEEA. The CDR3 spans 17 residues. The DNA of the CDR3 is TGTGCCAGCAGCTTAGCTCCACCGGGACTAGCGGCAGATACGCAGTATTTT. It yields the protein CASSLAPPGLAADTQYF.

The J gene is TRBJ2-2, the V gene TRBV4-3, with 12 bases identical to TRBD1. Unmatched junction bases numbered 4, after V lost 4 bases and J lost 4 bases. The CDR3 has 16 amino acids. Looked up from germline, CDR1 is LGHNA and CDR2 is YSLEER. The CDR3 loop is CASSRDRGRGTGELFF. Here the CDR3 DNA reads TGCGCCAGCAGCCGGGACAGGGGGCGCGGCACCGGGGAGCTGTTTTTT.

The V call is TRBV7-2, the J call TRBJ1-1, with D maybe TRBD1 (6 bases). Germline CDR1 reads SGHTA; CDR2 reads FQGNSA. The CDR3 totals 14 residues. V dropped 4 bases and J dropped 3 bases, with 12 bases sitting between them. The CDR3 DNA reads as TGTGCCAGCAGCTACCGACAGGAAGACACTGAAGCTTTCTTT. It encodes CASSYRQEDTEAFF. Filled out from reference TRBV7-2 and TRBJ1-1, the complete variable domain reads GAGVSQSPSNKVTEKGKDVELRCDPISGHTALYWYRQSLGQGLEFLIYFQGNSAPDKSGLPSDRFSAERTGGSVSTLTIQRTQQEDSAVYLCASSYRQEDTEAFFGQGTRLTVV.

The chain uses TRBV30 and TRBJ1-6; 7 bases are shared with TRBD1. CDR3 length equals 16 residues. With 3 bases clipped from V and 9 bases from J, the junction kept 14 bases outside the gene matches. From germline, CDR1 is GTSNPN and CDR2 SVGIG (reference sequence). The DNA of the CDR3 is TGTGCCTGGAGAGATACTATGACAGGGTCAGGTTCACCCCTCCACTTT. Encoded protein: CAWRDTMTGSGSPLHF.

The CDR3 sequence is CASGFTGRNTEAFF. The CDR3 DNA sequence: TGTGCCAGCGGATTTACAGGCAGGAACACTGAAGCTTTCTTT. The chain joins TRBV28 to TRBJ1-1; D may be TRBD1 (5 bases). Per germline, CDR1 MDHEN and CDR2 SYDVKM. Trimming left V 8 bases short and J 1 base short, with 14 bases between. The CDR3 has 14 amino acids.

The chain links TRBV4-1 to TRBJ2-1; tentatively, D is TRBD2 (6 bases). The length of the CDR3 is 17 residues. The V gene's germline CDR1 is MGHRA and CDR2 YSYEKL. Trimming took off 1 base at V and 0 bases at J, with 13 bases between the two ends. Here the CDR3 DNA reads TGCGCCAGCAGCCAAGGAGAGCGGGTAAGCTCCTACAATGAGCAGTTCTTC. Amino acids: CASSQGERVSSYNEQFF.

The CDR3 nucleotides are TGTGCCAGCAGTAAACTAGCGGGGACATACAATGAGCAGTTCTTC. Its translation is CASSKLAGTYNEQFF. This chain joins TRBV6-6 and TRBJ2-1, with TRBD2 matching 10 bases. The CDR3 has 15 amino acids. Germline V CDR1 and CDR2: MNHNY, SVGAGI (reference sequence). Trimming cost V 5 bases and J 4 bases; bases outside gene matches: 5.

CDR3 sequence reads: CASSWGTGYTGELFF. CDR3 nucleotides: TGTGCCAGCAGCTGGGGGACAGGTTACACCGGGGAGCTGTTTTTT. V usage is TRBV5-4 and J usage is TRBJ2-2; 8 bases line up with TRBD1. V dropped 3 bases and J dropped 3; count of bases not matched to a gene: 4. The germline V gene encodes CDR1 SGHNT and CDR2 YYREEE (reference sequence). This CDR3 contains 15 residues.

This clone appeared a single time. The V and J genes are TRBV10-2 and TRBJ2-7; TRBD2 aligns across 8 bases. CDR1 WSHSY and CDR2 SAAADI come from the germline V gene. The CDR3 length is 20 residues. J lost 0 bases, V lost 3 bases, and 19 bases had no gene match. The CDR3 sequence is CASSEFQTSALTLSSYEQYF. The CDR3 DNA reads TGCGCCAGCAGTGAATTCCAGACTAGCGCCCTTACTCTTAGCTCCTACGAGCAGTACTTC.

J is TRBJ2-3 and V is TRBV6-6; possibly TRBD1 for D (5 bases). This CDR3 spans 13 amino acids. Deletions cut 2 bases from V and 4 bases from J, with 7 bases between. CDR1 is MNHNY, CDR2 SVGAGI, per germline (reference sequence). The CDR3 spells CASSYPRADTQYF. CDR3 DNA: TGTGCCAGCAGTTACCCCAGGGCAGATACGCAGTATTTT.

This chain uses TRBV28 with TRBJ2-2; 7 nucleotides agree with TRBD1. In germline, CDR1 is MDHEN, CDR2 SYDVKM. The junction had 5 bases not matched to a gene; V was cut back by 3 bases and J by 4 bases. The CDR3 runs to 15 residues. As DNA, the CDR3 is TGTGCCAGCAGTTTGGGACAGATAGTCACCGGGGAGCTGTTTTTT. This codes for CASSLGQIVTGELFF.

This chain connects TRBV5-1 to TRBJ2-5; 10 positions agree with TRBD2. Trimming took 3 bases from V and 4 from J; bases not matched to a gene: 9. The CDR3 is 16 residues long. The germline gives CDR1 SGHRS, CDR2 YFSETQ. The CDR3 nucleotides are TGCGCCAGCAGCTCGGCTAGCGGGGGAACAGGAGAGACCCAGTACTTC. This gives the protein CASSSASGGTGETQYF.

The genes are TRBV27 and TRBJ1-1, with TRBD1 identical over 11 bases. This CDR3 spans 14 amino acids. J was trimmed by 1 base and V by 6 bases; bases with no gene match: 1. CDR1 and CDR2 from the germline V gene are MNHEY and SMNVEV (reference sequence). The CDR3 nucleotides are TGTGCCAGCAGCGGACAGGGGGCGAACACTGAAGCTTTCTTT. This translates into CASSGQGANTEAFF.

V usage is TRBV21-1 and J usage is TRBJ2-1; TRBD1 reflects the table's D call only, with no check against the DNA. TRBV21-1 is given as a pseudogene. CDR3 length: 17 residues. The CDR3 sequence: CASSTLGQGVEYNEQFF. In DNA form, the CDR3 reads TGTGCCAGCAGCACCCTAGGACAGGGAGTCGAGTACAATGAGCAGTTCTTC.

The chain recombines TRBV28 with TRBJ2-1; TRBD2 matches 7 bases. This CDR3 contains 16 residues. The V and J ends lost 1 base and 4 bases, in that order; junction bases with no gene match: 7. Germline V CDR1 and CDR2: MDHEN, SYDVKM. CDR3 region: CASSLLGGGVYNEQFF. The CDR3 region has the DNA TGTGCCAGCAGTTTATTGGGCGGGGGTGTTTACAATGAGCAGTTCTTC.

V is TRBV7-3 and J is TRBJ2-3, with a weak D call TRBD2 (7 bases). Deletions cut 2 bases from V and 3 bases from J, with 24 bases between. The length of the CDR3 is 19 residues. Germline V CDR1 and CDR2: SGHTA, FQGTGA. This CDR3 reads CASSLGLRGLTKLTDTQYF. CDR3 coding DNA: TGTGCCAGCAGCTTAGGGTTGCGGGGGCTAACCAAGCTGACAGATACGCAGTATTTT.

The J gene is TRBJ1-4, the V gene TRBV5-1; D remains unclear. The CDR3 covers 16 residues. Germline V gene data show CDR1 as SGHRS and CDR2 as YFSETQ. Trimming removed 2 bases from V and 1 base from J, with 12 bases in between. This CDR3 reads CASSFNPAGTNEKLFF. CDR3 DNA: TGCGCCAGCAGCTTCAATCCAGCGGGAACTAATGAAAAACTGTTTTTT.

This chain joins TRBV10-2 and TRBJ2-2; 8 positions match TRBD1. CDR3 length: 15 amino acids. V lost 8 bases, J lost 0 bases, and 5 bases stayed unmatched. Germline V gives CDR1 WSHSY, CDR2 SAAADI. Written as DNA, the CDR3 is TGCGCCAGCGGACCACAGGGGGCGAACACCGGGGAGCTGTTTTTT. Its translation is CASGPQGANTGELFF.

This chain links TRBV4-1 with TRBJ2-2; the D gene is possibly TRBD1 (6 bases). V dropped 3 bases and J dropped 2 bases, with 16 bases sitting between them. The CDR3 is made up of 17 amino acids. Per germline, CDR1 MGHRA and CDR2 YSYEKL. The CDR3 DNA reads TGCGCCAGCAGCCAGGCCAAAGACAGGTTTAACACCGGGGAGCTGTTTTTT. It is translated as CASSQAKDRFNTGELFF.

This chain uses TRBV4-3 with TRBJ1-2; D unclear. Trimming took off 3 bases at V and 4 bases at J, with 12 bases between the two ends. This CDR3 region has 14 residues. Germline V gene lookup returns CDR1 LGHNA and CDR2 YSLEER. This chain's CDR3 is CASSQRAFLYGYTF. The CDR3 DNA follows: TGCGCCAGCAGCCAGAGGGCGTTCCTCTATGGCTACACCTTC.

The rearrangement links TRBV29-1 to TRBJ2-2; TRBD2 is a possible D gene (6 bases). Trimming left V 4 bases short and J 0 bases short, with 15 bases between. The CDR3 covers 16 residues. Germline CDR1 SQVTM, CDR2 ANQGSEA. CDR3 DNA sequence: TGCAGCGTTGGGGTGGGGAGCGGGTCGAACACCGGGGAGCTGTTTTTT. Protein: CSVGVGSGSNTGELFF.

The chain recombines TRBV19 with TRBJ1-1, with D possibly matching TRBD1 (6 bases). The V end was cut by 7 bases, the J end by 0 bases, with 15 bases between. The germline V gene encodes CDR1 LNHDA and CDR2 SQIVND (reference sequence). CDR3 size: 15 residues. This CDR3 reads CASNTQGVVNTEAFF. CDR3 nucleotide sequence: TGTGCCAGTAATACACAGGGTGTGGTGAACACTGAAGCTTTCTTT.